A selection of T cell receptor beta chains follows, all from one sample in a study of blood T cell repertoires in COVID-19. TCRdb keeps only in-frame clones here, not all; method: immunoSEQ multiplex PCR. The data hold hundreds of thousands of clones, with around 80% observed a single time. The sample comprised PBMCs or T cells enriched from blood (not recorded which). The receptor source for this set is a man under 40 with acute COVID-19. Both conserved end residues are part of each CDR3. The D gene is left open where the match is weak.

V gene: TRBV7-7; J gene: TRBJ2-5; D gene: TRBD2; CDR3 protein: CASSLGLAGTQETQYF
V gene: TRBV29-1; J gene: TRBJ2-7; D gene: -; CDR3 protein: CSVTWTAPYEQYF
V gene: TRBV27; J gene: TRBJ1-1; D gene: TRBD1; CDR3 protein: CASSTDRGEAFF
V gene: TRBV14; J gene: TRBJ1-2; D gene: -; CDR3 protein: CASSQWAGGGYTF
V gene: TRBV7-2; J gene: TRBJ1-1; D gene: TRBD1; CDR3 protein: CASSSYGTENTEAFF
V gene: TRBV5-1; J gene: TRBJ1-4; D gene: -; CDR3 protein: CASSLDSPYEKLFF
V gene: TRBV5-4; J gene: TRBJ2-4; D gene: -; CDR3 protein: CASSLDRQVYAIQYF
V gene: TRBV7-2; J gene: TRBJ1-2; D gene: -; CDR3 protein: CASSWASNYGYTF
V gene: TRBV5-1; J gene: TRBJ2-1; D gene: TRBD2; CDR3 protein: CASSPTSGGLYNEQFF
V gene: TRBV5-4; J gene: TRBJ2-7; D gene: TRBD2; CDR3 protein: CASSLAVGRGYF
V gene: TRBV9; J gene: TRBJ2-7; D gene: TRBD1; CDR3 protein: CASSVGQGASYEQYF
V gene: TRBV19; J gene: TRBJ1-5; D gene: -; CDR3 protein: CASSLPSQPQHF
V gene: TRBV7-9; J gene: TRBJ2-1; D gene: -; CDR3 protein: CASSLGANNEQFF
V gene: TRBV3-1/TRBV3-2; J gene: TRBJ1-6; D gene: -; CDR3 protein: CASSQHGTSLNSPLHF
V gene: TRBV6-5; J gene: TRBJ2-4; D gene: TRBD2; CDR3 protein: CASSPPGGAKNIQYF
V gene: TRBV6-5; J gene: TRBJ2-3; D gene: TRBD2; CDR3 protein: CASRQAGARPDTQYF
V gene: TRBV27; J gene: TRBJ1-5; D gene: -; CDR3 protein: CASSPTGGHQPQHF
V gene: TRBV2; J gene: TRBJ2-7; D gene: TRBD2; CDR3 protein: CASSEARDYSSYEQYF
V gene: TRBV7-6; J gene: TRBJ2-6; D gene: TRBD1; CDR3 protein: CASSSKIVGQGYSGANVLTF
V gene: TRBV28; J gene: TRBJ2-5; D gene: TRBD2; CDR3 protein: CASVAQRGAGAETQYF
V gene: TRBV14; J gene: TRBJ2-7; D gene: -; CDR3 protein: CASSQGPGKNAEQYF
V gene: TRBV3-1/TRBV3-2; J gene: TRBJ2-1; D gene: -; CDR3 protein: CASSQVSRGRTYNEQFF
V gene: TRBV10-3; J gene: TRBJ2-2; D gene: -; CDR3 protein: CAISESEDGELFF
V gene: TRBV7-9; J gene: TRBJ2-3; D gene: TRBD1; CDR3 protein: CASSRTGASTDTQYF
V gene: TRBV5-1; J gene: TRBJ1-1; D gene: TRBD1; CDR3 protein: CASRGRGEPLNTEAFF
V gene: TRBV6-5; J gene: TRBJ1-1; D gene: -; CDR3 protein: CASIKKRRLEAEAFF
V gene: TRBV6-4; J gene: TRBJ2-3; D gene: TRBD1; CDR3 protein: CASGTGLTDTQYF
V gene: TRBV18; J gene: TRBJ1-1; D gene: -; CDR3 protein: CASSPKGHMNTEAFF
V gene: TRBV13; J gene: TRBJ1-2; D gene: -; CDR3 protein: CASSLVQKGYTF